The rows below give T cell receptor beta chains drawn from one sample of a study of T cell changes during pregnancy in multiple sclerosis. Only in-frame clones appear in the TCRdb table, and some are missing; sequencing was by immunoSEQ multiplex PCR. The table lists 35,000 to 45,000 clones, about 91% of them singletons, with less than 0.75% in the top ten. This material consisted of CD4+ T cells from peripheral blood mononuclear cells, taken before pregnancy. The origin of the receptors is a female donor with multiple sclerosis, enrolled in a pregnancy study. The CDR3 runs from the conserved cysteine through the conserved F or W. A D gene is named only where the DNA matches it firmly. Clone size is stated in some rows and not others, as once, few, many or a class when expanded.

>NA|TRBV20-1|TRBJ1-1|NA
CSASIDTEAFF
TGCAGTGCTAGCATAGACACTGAAGCTTTCTTT
>NA|TRBV6-5|TRBJ1-5|TRBD1
CASSTTGQDQPQHF
TGTGCCAGCAGTACGACAGGACAGGATCAGCCCCAGCATTTT
>few|TRBV7-2|TRBJ1-1|NA
CASSLVLLTEAFF
TGTGCCAGCAGCTTAGTGTTGCTGACAGAAGCTTTCTTT
>NA|TRBV7-9|TRBJ1-5|NA
CASSLWSGNAQPQHF
TGTGCCAGCAGCTTATGGTCGGGGAATGCTCAGCCCCAGCATTTT
>NA|TRBV6-1|TRBJ2-3|NA
CASSEQGSFTDTQYF
TGTGCCAGCAGTGAACAGGGTAGCTTCACAGATACGCAGTATTTT
>NA|TRBV7-3|TRBJ2-2|TRBD2
CASSLIGGGITGELFF
TGTGCCAGCAGCTTAATTGGGGGGGGTATCACCGGGGAGCTGTTTTTT
>NA|TRBV13|TRBJ1-1|NA
CASSLPASIDSLPEAFF
TGTGCCAGCAGCTTACCCGCCTCCATCGACAGCCTCCCTGAAGCTTTCTTT
>NA|TRBV4-1|TRBJ2-3|NA
CASSLSTPSTDTQYF
TGCGCCAGCAGCCTATCAACACCTAGCACAGATACGCAGTATTTT
>NA|TRBV6-5|TRBJ2-2|TRBD1
CASSYSGRGITGELFF
TGTGCCAGCAGTTACAGCGGCAGGGGGATCACCGGGGAGCTGTTTTTT
>few|TRBV10-3|TRBJ2-1|NA
CAISAAGTYNEQFF
TGTGCCATCAGTGCGGCGGGGACCTACAATGAGCAGTTCTTC
>NA|TRBV19|TRBJ1-2|NA
CASSITRAYGYTF
TGTGCCAGTAGTATTACCAGGGCCTATGGCTACACCTTC
>NA|TRBV29-1|TRBJ2-2|NA
CSVGALLTGELFF
TGCAGCGTTGGGGCCCTCCTCACCGGGGAGCTGTTTTTT
>NA|TRBV18|TRBJ2-1|NA
CASSPEGANEQFF
TGTGCCAGCTCACCAGAGGGTGCGAATGAGCAGTTCTTC
>NA|TRBV18|TRBJ1-1|TRBD1
CASSRDRLNTEAFF
TGTGCCAGCTCACGGGACAGACTCAACACTGAAGCTTTCTTT
>NA|TRBV15|TRBJ1-2|TRBD1
CATSRVLTGVVGYTF
TGTGCCACCAGCAGAGTTTTGACAGGGGTGGTTGGCTACACCTTC
>NA|TRBV7-2|TRBJ1-5|TRBD1
CASSRQGGENQPQHF
TGTGCCAGCAGCAGACAGGGGGGGGAAAATCAGCCCCAGCATTTT
>NA|TRBV7-9|TRBJ2-3|TRBD2
CASSSILAGYTDTQYF
TGTGCCAGCAGCTCGATTTTAGCGGGTTACACAGATACGCAGTATTTT
>NA|TRBV19|TRBJ1-5|TRBD1
CASSIILGQGGKPQHF
TGTGCCAGTAGTATAATCCTCGGACAGGGAGGAAAGCCCCAGCATTTT
>once|TRBV5-1|TRBJ2-6|TRBD2
CASSPWRRGGAGANVLTF
TGCGCCAGCAGCCCCTGGAGGCGGGGGGGAGCTGGGGCCAACGTCCTGACTTTC
>NA|TRBV7-8|TRBJ1-5|NA
CASSSGLGNQPQHF
TGTGCCAGCAGCTCGGGACTAGGGAATCAGCCCCAGCATTTT
>few|TRBV2|TRBJ1-3|NA
CASSTQGKSGNTIYF
TGTGCCAGCTCTACACAGGGAAAGTCTGGAAACACCATATATTTT
>once|TRBV28|TRBJ1-5|NA
CASSTAYREWVNQPQHF
TGTGCCAGCAGTACGGCTTACAGGGAGTGGGTCAATCAGCCCCAGCATTTT
>NA|TRBV25-1|TRBJ1-1|TRBD1
CASSRRDRLNTEAFF
TGTGCCAGCAGTAGGCGGGACAGGCTAAACACTGAAGCTTTCTTT
>few|TRBV7-9|TRBJ1-1|TRBD1
CASSSGQGNTEAFF
TGTGCCAGCAGCTCGGGACAGGGGAACACTGAAGCTTTCTTT
>NA|TRBV5-1|TRBJ1-6|NA
CASSPSDRLNNSPLHF
TGCGCCAGCAGCCCCTCGGACAGACTTAATAATTCACCCCTCCACTTT
>NA|TRBV19|TRBJ2-7|TRBD1
CASSSQPGQMSYEQYF
TGTGCCAGTAGTTCTCAACCGGGACAGATGTCCTACGAGCAGTACTTC
>NA|TRBV6-1|TRBJ2-5|TRBD2
CASSELAGGQETQYF
TGTGCCAGCAGTGAACTAGCGGGGGGCCAAGAGACCCAGTACTTC
>NA|TRBV19|TRBJ1-5|NA
CASRRGYQPQHF
TGTGCCAGTAGAAGAGGCTATCAGCCCCAGCATTTT
>NA|TRBV2|TRBJ1-1|TRBD1
CASRDPTGQGKTEAFF
TGTGCCAGCAGGGACCCCACGGGACAGGGAAAAACTGAAGCTTTCTTT
>NA|TRBV19|TRBJ2-3|TRBD2
CASSIGLAGGTNTQYF
TGTGCCAGTAGTATCGGACTAGCGGGGGGGACAAATACGCAGTATTTT
>once|TRBV7-6|TRBJ2-1|TRBD2
CASSLSQRGGFYPPNEQFF
TGTGCCAGCAGCCTTTCTCAGCGGGGGGGCTTTTACCCCCCCAATGAGCAGTTCTTC
>NA|TRBV11-2|TRBJ1-2|NA
CASSRTMDRAYGYTF
TGTGCCAGCAGCCGGACTATGGACCGTGCCTATGGCTACACCTTC
>once|TRBV2|TRBJ1-2|TRBD1
CASRDHRGYGYTF
TGTGCCTCACGAGACCACAGGGGCTATGGCTACACCTTC
>NA|TRBV4-2|TRBJ2-5|TRBD2
CASSQLAGGPETQYF
TGTGCCAGCAGCCAACTAGCGGGGGGGCCGGAGACCCAGTACTTC
>NA|TRBV7-2|TRBJ2-1|NA
CASSSQGAGVLNEQFF
TGTGCCAGCAGCTCCCAAGGGGCAGGGGTGCTTAATGAGCAGTTCTTC
>NA|TRBV4-1|TRBJ1-4|TRBD1
CASTGTVNEKLFF
TGCGCCAGCACCGGGACAGTAAATGAAAAACTGTTTTTT
>NA|TRBV9|TRBJ1-5|NA
CASSVGGDHQPQHF
TGTGCCAGCAGCGTAGGGGGCGACCATCAGCCCCAGCATTTT
>NA|TRBV28|TRBJ2-1|TRBD2
CASSLRGGVLNEQFF
TGTGCCAGCAGTCTGCGGGGGGGCGTCCTAAATGAGCAGTTCTTC
>NA|TRBV5-6|TRBJ1-2|TRBD1
CASSRWDRDGYGYTF
TGTGCCAGCAGCCGGTGGGACAGGGATGGCTATGGCTACACCTTC
>NA|TRBV7-2|TRBJ1-2|NA
CASSLAITDNNYGYTF
TGTGCCAGCAGCTTAGCGATTACAGATAATAACTATGGCTACACCTTC
>NA|TRBV6-5|TRBJ1-4|TRBD1
CASRAGTVNEKLFF
TGTGCCAGCAGAGCCGGGACAGTTAATGAAAAACTGTTTTTT
>NA|TRBV7-8|TRBJ1-2|TRBD1
CASSLATGDYGYTF
TGTGCCAGCAGCTTAGCGACAGGGGACTATGGCTACACCTTC
>NA|TRBV7-9|TRBJ2-4|NA
CASSDGGLAGWHGNIQYF
TGTGCCAGCAGCGATGGGGGGTTGGCGGGGTGGCACGGAAACATTCAGTACTTC
>NA|TRBV19|TRBJ1-2|TRBD1
CASSIRGTGGLITGYTF
TGTGCCAGTAGTATTAGGGGAACAGGGGGCCTAATTACTGGCTACACCTTC
>NA|TRBV5-1|TRBJ2-2|TRBD1
CASSSAGQGGDTGELFF
TGCGCCAGCAGCTCCGCTGGACAGGGGGGCGACACCGGGGAGCTGTTTTTT
>NA|TRBV6-5|TRBJ1-6|TRBD1
CASSYNRGSSPLHF
TGTGCCAGCAGTTACAACAGGGGAAGTTCACCCCTCCACTTT
>few|TRBV13|TRBJ1-1|NA
CASSQRTVNQNTEAFF
TGTGCCAGCAGTCAACGGACTGTAAATCAGAACACTGAAGCTTTCTTT
>NA|TRBV7-6|TRBJ2-3|NA
CASSLGTRSTDTQYF
TGTGCCAGCAGCTTAGGAACCCGGAGCACAGATACGCAGTATTTT
>once|TRBV7-9|TRBJ2-3|TRBD2
CASSSRTSGGRTDTQYF
TGTGCCAGCAGCTCCCGGACTAGCGGGGGTCGCACAGATACGCAGTATTTT